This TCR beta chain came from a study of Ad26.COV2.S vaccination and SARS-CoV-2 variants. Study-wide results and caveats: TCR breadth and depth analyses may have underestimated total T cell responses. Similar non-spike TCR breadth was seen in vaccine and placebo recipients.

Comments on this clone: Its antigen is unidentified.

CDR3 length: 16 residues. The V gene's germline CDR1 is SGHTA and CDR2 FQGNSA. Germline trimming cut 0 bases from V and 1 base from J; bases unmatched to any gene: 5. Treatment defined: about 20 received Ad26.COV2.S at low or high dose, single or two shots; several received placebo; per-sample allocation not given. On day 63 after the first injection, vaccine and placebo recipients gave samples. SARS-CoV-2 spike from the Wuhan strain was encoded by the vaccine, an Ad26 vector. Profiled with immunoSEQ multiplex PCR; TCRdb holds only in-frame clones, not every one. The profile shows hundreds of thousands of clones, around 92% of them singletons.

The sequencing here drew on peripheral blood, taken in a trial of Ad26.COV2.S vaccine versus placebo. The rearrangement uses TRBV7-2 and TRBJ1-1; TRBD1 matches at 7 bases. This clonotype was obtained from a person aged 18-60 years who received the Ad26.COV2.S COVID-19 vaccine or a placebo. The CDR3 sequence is CASSLAWDRSNTEAFF. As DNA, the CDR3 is TGTGCCAGCAGCTTAGCTTGGGACAGATCGAACACTGAAGCTTTCTTT.